The 27 T cell receptor beta chains presented below share a single source sample, sequenced in a study of post-analysis software for immune sequencing data (dated by TCRdb to about 2015). Overall study results and their limits: Patients showed significantly higher frequencies than controls for about 5 TRBV segments, among them TRBV5-6, TRBV5-1 and TRBV20-1.

Libraries were made using PCR. The data were produced on an Illumina HiSeq 2500. To reduce PCR and sequencing biases, unique molecular identifiers were incorporated into the TCR beta cDNA libraries. The raw public data were reprocessed by TCRdb itself: fastp quality trimming at Q25, MiXCR clonotype calling, in-frame beta chains only. When rows share a CDR3 protein, they turn into one entry using the most common DNA and genes. A total of roughly 730,000 distinct CDR3 sequences appear in this sample, less than 35% of them only once. Clones ranked in the top ten supply 0.55% to 0.65% of the sample. Their recognized antigens are unknown. The sample taken for sequencing was blood. Receptor source: a girl aged 5 to 17 with multiple sclerosis.

The table lists this clonotype with a few counts. DNA for the CDR3: TGCAGTGTTCCGGGACGTTCGGAAGAAAAACTGTTTTTT. Protein: CSVPGRSEEKLFF. The chain recombines TRBV20-1 with TRBJ1-4, with D tentatively TRBD1 (5 bases). V was cut by 7 bases and J by 8 bases, with 17 bases left in between. The CDR3 runs 13 residues. CDR1 and CDR2 (germline): DFQATT, SNEGSKA (reference sequence).

The chain combines TRBV28 with TRBJ1-4; D is ambiguous. The CDR3 consists of 14 residues. V lost 1 base and J 6 bases, leaving 9 bases between the germline ends. Germline CDR1 MDHEN, CDR2 SYDVKM. The CDR3 DNA sequence: TGTGCCAGCAGTTTATTGGCGGACGATGAAAAACTGTTTTTT. The encoded protein is CASSLLADDEKLFF.

This clonotype was seen repeatedly, ten times or more. The chain couples TRBV29-1 to TRBJ2-7, with 8 bases fitting TRBD1. Germline V CDR1 and CDR2: SQVTM, ANQGSEA. J was trimmed by 0 bases and V by 1 base; bases with no gene match: 2. CDR3 size: 14 residues. CDR3 residues: CSVEGDRSSYEQYF. CDR3 DNA: TGCAGCGTTGAAGGGGACAGGAGCTCCTACGAGCAGTACTTC.

As concerns this clonotype: The CDR3 does not end in the conserved phenylalanine or tryptophan, so this is likely a read error. This chain joins TRBV20-1 and TRBJ1-2; D gene uncertain. V was pared by 6 bases and J by 4 bases, with 15 bases between. In germline, CDR1 is DFQATT, CDR2 SNEGSKA (reference sequence). The CDR3 is made up of 13 amino acids. The CDR3 here is CSAKTPAIYGYTV. CDR3 coding DNA: TGCAGTGCCAAGACCCCAGCGATCTATGGCTACACCGTC.

The chain combines TRBV27 with TRBJ2-1, with 11 nucleotides matching TRBD2. Looked up from germline, CDR1 is MNHEY and CDR2 is SMNVEV (reference sequence). This CDR3 is 17 amino acids long. J was trimmed by 3 bases and V by 5 bases; bases with no gene match: 9. The CDR3 DNA sequence: TGTGCCAGCAGTACTCTCGGTAGCGGGGGGGTCTACAATGAGCAGTTCTTC. This encodes CASSTLGSGGVYNEQFF.

The rearrangement joins TRBV4-3 to TRBJ2-7; no firm D call. V gave up 4 bases and J gave up 4 bases, with 20 bases separating them. The V gene's germline CDR1 is LGHNA and CDR2 YSLEER. The CDR3 has 16 residues. CDR3 sequence reads: CASSRALGPMRYEQYF. The CDR3 DNA follows: TGCGCCAGCAGCCGGGCCCTAGGTCCTATGCGGTACGAGCAGTACTTC.

This clonotype was seen a handful of times. The chain carries TRBV2 and TRBJ2-1; D tentatively reads TRBD1 or TRBD2 (5 bases each). The germline CDR1 and CDR2 sequences are SNHLY and FYNNEI. V lost 7 bases to trimming and J lost 8 bases, with 12 bases between them. The CDR3 sequence is 12 residues long. The CDR3 bases are TGTGCCAGCACCGGGGCTAGAGATGAGCAGTTCTTC. Protein: CASTGARDEQFF.

CDR3 bases: TGTGCCACCAGTGATTCGGACATTCTAGGGGCTGAAGCTTTCTTT. This translates into CATSDSDILGAEAFF. The V call is TRBV24-1, the J call TRBJ1-1, with D tentatively TRBD1 (5 bases). The germline gives CDR1 KGHDR, CDR2 SFDVKD. V lost 2 bases to trimming and J lost 6 bases, with 15 bases between them. This CDR3 is built from 15 residues.

This chain connects TRBV13 to TRBJ2-3; tentative D call: TRBD2 (6 bases). The V end was cut by 1 base, the J end by 4 bases, with 12 bases between. The CDR3 is 15 residues long. Per germline, CDR1 PRHDT and CDR2 FYEKMQ (reference sequence). The CDR3 here is CASSLEESSADTQYF. The DNA for the CDR3 is TGTGCCAGCAGCTTAGAGGAGTCTAGCGCAGATACGCAGTATTTT.

The chain links TRBV27 to TRBJ1-2; no clear D gene. Per the germline V gene, CDR1 is MNHEY and CDR2 is SMNVEV (reference sequence). The CDR3 is 16 amino acids. Trimming shortened V by 3 bases and J by 1 base, and 15 bases separated the two germline ends. CDR3 region: CASSFIRAAYNYGYTF. CDR3 coding DNA: TGTGCCAGCAGTTTTATTCGGGCCGCATATAACTATGGCTACACCTTC.

This clonotype has at least ten counts. This sequence joins TRBV12-3 or TRBV12-4 and TRBJ2-6; 8 nucleotides align to TRBD2. The trim removed 1 base at V and 1 base at J, leaving 3 bases unmatched. The length of the CDR3 is 17 residues. CDR3 coding DNA: TGTGCCAGCAGTTTAGATGGCGGGGGGTCTGGGGCCAACGTCCTGACTTTC. Encoded protein: CASSLDGGGSGANVLTF.

This clonotype turned up a few times. The rearrangement uses TRBV7-9 and TRBJ2-5; D is perhaps TRBD1 (6 bases). This CDR3 contains 13 residues. Germline V gene sequence: CDR1 SEHNR, CDR2 FQNEAQ (reference sequence). The V gene lost 5 bases and the J gene lost 5 bases, with 12 bases spanning the gap. CDR3 region: CASSPQGKETQYF. The CDR3 DNA is TGTGCCAGCAGCCCCCAGGGGAAGGAGACCCAGTACTTC.

In its sample, this clonotype was seen a few times. The chain combines TRBV20-1 with TRBJ2-3; 9 positions agree with TRBD2. CDR3 length: 13 residues. Germline trimming cut 7 bases from V and 6 bases from J; bases unmatched to any gene: 8. Germline CDR1 DFQATT, CDR2 SNEGSKA (reference sequence). In DNA form, the CDR3 reads TGCAGTGTCAGAGGGAGCGGGAGGGATACGCAGTATTTT. Its translation is CSVRGSGRDTQYF.

The chain uses TRBV19 and TRBJ1-2, with 8 bases lining up with TRBD1. Germline values: CDR1 LNHDA, CDR2 SQIVND (reference sequence). V shed 6 bases and J 4 bases; nucleotides not matched to a gene: 4. The CDR3 loop spans 13 amino acids. The CDR3 loop is CASRTQGVYGYTF. Written as DNA, the CDR3 is TGTGCCAGTAGAACACAGGGGGTCTATGGCTACACCTTC. Supplemented by reference TRBV19 and TRBJ1-2, the full variable domain reads DGGITQSPKYLFRKEGQNVTLSCEQNLNHDAMYWYRQDPGQGLRLIYYSQIVNDFQKGDIAEGYSVSREKKESFPLTVTSAQKNPTAFYLCASRTQGVYGYTFGSGTRLTVV.

Here the CDR3 DNA reads TGTGCCAGCAGTTTGACCCCTCTAGTGAACACTGAAGCTTTCTTT. This sequence encodes CASSLTPLVNTEAFF. This rearrangement joins TRBV28 to TRBJ1-1, with D hard to call. Germline lookup yields CDR1 MDHEN and CDR2 SYDVKM. This CDR3 has 15 amino acids. V was trimmed by 3 bases and J by 0 bases, leaving 11 bases between them.

This clonotype was seen a handful of times. The chain is built from TRBV7-9 and TRBJ2-7; 11 bases map to TRBD2. The germline gives CDR1 SEHNR, CDR2 FQNEAQ (reference sequence). Trimming at V came to 5 bases and at J to 1 base, leaving 10 bases not matched to a gene. The CDR3 is made up of 17 amino acids. This CDR3 reads CASSPPRASGRSYEQYF. The CDR3 coding sequence is TGTGCCAGCAGCCCGCCCCGGGCTAGCGGGAGGTCCTACGAGCAGTACTTC.

The V and J genes are TRBV29-1 and TRBJ1-6; 7 nucleotides match TRBD1. The V segment lost 6 bases and the J segment 8 bases; nucleotides outside the gene matches: 13. CDR3 length: 15 residues. Germline values: CDR1 SQVTM, CDR2 ANQGSEA. The DNA for the CDR3 is TGCAGCGTGTGGACAGGACCTTTGACCGATTCACCCCTCCACTTT. As protein: CSVWTGPLTDSPLHF.

The rearrangement links TRBV28 to TRBJ2-4, with D hard to call. The germline V gene encodes CDR1 MDHEN and CDR2 SYDVKM. V lost 2 bases to trimming and J lost 0 bases, with 17 bases between them. This CDR3 is 18 amino acids long. CDR3 residues: CASSLGFVGFIAKNIQYF. CDR3 bases: TGTGCCAGCAGTTTAGGTTTTGTCGGTTTTATAGCCAAAAACATTCAGTACTTC.

This clonotype showed up just a few times. CDR3 in DNA: TGCAGCGTTGTTAGGGTGTCAGGGCAGTACTTC. It codes for CSVVRVSGQYF. The rearrangement uses TRBV29-1 and TRBJ2-5; D perhaps matches TRBD1 (5 bases). This CDR3 comprises 11 residues. CDR1 SQVTM and CDR2 ANQGSEA come from the germline V gene. V was trimmed by 4 bases and J by 11 bases, leaving 14 bases between them.

This clonotype turned up a few times. This chain uses TRBV24-1 with TRBJ2-4; 11 bases are shared with TRBD1. J gave up 2 bases and V 4 bases, and 6 bases lay outside the gene matches. Germline CDR1 and CDR2: KGHDR and SFDVKD. The CDR3 has 17 amino acids. The CDR3 bases are TGTGCCACCAGTGACTCCGGGACAGGGGGTTCCAAAAACATTCAGTACTTC. Translation gives CATSDSGTGGSKNIQYF.

The chain uses TRBV7-2 and TRBJ2-3; 8 positions match TRBD1. V shed 5 bases and J 4 bases; nucleotides not matched to a gene: 5. The CDR3 length is 14 residues. In germline, CDR1 is SGHTA, CDR2 FQGNSA. The CDR3 reads CASSIGQGADTQYF. CDR3 sequence (DNA): TGTGCCAGCAGCATTGGACAGGGTGCAGATACGCAGTATTTT.

The CDR3 is CSVVGGRGNEQFF. CDR3 in DNA: TGCAGTGTAGTTGGCGGGAGGGGCAATGAGCAGTTCTTC. The chain joins TRBV20-1 to TRBJ2-1, with TRBD2 identical over 9 bases. The CDR3 has 13 residues. The ends lost 7 bases at V and 6 bases at J; junction bases unmatched: 7. CDR1 is DFQATT and CDR2 is SNEGSKA in the germline V gene (reference sequence).

The chain recombines TRBV12-3 or TRBV12-4 with TRBJ2-3; D is perhaps TRBD2 (6 bases). The CDR3 totals 18 residues. Trimming shortened V by 6 bases and J by 0 bases, and 22 bases separated the two germline ends. The CDR3 DNA is TGTGCCAGCAGGAACGGCCGGGCGCGGGGTGCTAGCACAGATACGCAGTATTTT. Translated, it gives CASRNGRARGASTDTQYF.

This clonotype was counted only a few times. The rearrangement joins TRBV28 to TRBJ2-5, with D perhaps TRBD1 (6 bases). CDR3 length: 16 amino acids. In germline, CDR1 is MDHEN, CDR2 SYDVKM. V lost 6 bases, J lost 2 bases, and 19 bases lay in between. As DNA, the CDR3 is TGTGCCAGCAGCTTGGGTTACAGGGTATTTCAAGAGACCCAGTACTTC. The encoded protein is CASSLGYRVFQETQYF.

The chain carries TRBV5-1 and TRBJ2-1; no definite D call. The CDR3 sequence is 15 residues long. Germline V gene sequence: CDR1 SGHRS, CDR2 YFSETQ. Trimming took 0 bases from V and 4 from J, leaving 11 bases between them. CDR3 in DNA: TGCGCCAGCAGCTTGGGATCAGGAATTTACAATGAGCAGTTCTTC. It codes for CASSLGSGIYNEQFF. Filled out from reference TRBV5-1 and TRBJ2-1, the complete variable domain reads KAGVTQTPRYLIKTRGQQVTLSCSPISGHRSVSWYQQTPGQGLQFLFEYFSETQRNKGNFPGRFSGRQFSNSRSEMNVSTLELGDSALYLCASSLGSGIYNEQFFGPGTRLTVL.

V is TRBV6-2 or TRBV6-3 and J is TRBJ1-5, with D uncertain. V lost 0 bases and J lost 4, with 13 bases in between. The CDR3 is 16 residues long. Germline loops: CDR1 MNHEY, CDR2 SVGEGT. CDR3 amino acids: CASSYSPGPVNQPQHF. The CDR3 nucleotides are TGTGCCAGCAGTTACTCTCCCGGGCCTGTAAATCAGCCCCAGCATTTT.

The V and J genes are TRBV4-3 and TRBJ2-1; D may be TRBD2 (5 bases). Germline CDR1 LGHNA, CDR2 YSLEER. Between the trimmed V and J ends, which lost 4 bases and 4 bases, there was a span of 11 bases. The CDR3 has 14 amino acids. This CDR3 reads CASSRKPGYNEQFF. Here the CDR3 DNA reads TGCGCCAGCAGCCGAAAGCCGGGGTACAATGAGCAGTTCTTC.